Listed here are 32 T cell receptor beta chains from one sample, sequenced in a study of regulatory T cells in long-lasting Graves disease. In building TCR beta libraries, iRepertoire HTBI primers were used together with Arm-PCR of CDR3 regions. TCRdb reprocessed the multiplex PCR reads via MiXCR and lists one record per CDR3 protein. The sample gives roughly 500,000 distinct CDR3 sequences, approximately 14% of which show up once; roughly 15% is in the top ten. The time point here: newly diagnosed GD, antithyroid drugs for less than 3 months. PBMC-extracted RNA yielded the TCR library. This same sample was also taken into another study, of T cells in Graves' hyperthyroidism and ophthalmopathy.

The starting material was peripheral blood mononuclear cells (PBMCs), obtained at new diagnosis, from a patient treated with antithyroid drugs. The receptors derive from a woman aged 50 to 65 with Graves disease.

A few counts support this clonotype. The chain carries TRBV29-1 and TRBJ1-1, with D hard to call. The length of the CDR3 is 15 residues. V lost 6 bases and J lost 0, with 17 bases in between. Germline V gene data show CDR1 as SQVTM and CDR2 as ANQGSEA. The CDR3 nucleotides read TGCAGCGTCCGAAGGTACAGCCCGATGAACACTGAAGCTTTCTTT. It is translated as CSVRRYSPMNTEAFF.

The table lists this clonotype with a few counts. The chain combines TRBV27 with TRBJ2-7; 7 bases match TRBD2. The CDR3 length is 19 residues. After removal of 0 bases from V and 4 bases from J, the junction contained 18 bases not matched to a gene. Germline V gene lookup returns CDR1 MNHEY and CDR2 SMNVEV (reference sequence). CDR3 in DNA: TGTGCCAGCAGTTTATCGTTCGGGACTATTTTTGCTGGCGGGTACGAGCAGTACTTC. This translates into CASSLSFGTIFAGGYEQYF.

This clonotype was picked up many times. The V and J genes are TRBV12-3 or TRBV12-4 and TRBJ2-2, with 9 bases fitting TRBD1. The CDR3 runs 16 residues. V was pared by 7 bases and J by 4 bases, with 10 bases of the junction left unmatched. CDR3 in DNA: TGTGCCAGCACCCCCGTCCGGGACAGGGTCACCGGGGAGCTGTTTTTT. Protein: CASTPVRDRVTGELFF.

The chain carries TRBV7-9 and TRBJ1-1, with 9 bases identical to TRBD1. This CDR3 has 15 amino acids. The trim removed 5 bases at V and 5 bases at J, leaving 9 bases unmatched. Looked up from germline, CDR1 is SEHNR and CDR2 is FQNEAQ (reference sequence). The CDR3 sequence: CASSAIDRGGTEAFF. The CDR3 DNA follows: TGTGCCAGCAGCGCCATCGACAGGGGGGGGACTGAAGCTTTCTTT.

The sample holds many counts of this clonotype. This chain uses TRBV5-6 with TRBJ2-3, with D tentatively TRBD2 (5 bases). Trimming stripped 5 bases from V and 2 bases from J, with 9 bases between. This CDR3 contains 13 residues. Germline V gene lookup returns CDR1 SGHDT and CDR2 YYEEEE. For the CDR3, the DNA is TGTGCCAGCAGGGAGGCGAACACAGATACGCAGTATTTT. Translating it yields CASREANTDTQYF.

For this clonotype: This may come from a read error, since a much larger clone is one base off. CDR3 in amino acids: CASSPSPQMNTEAFF. The CDR3 coding sequence is TGTGCCAGCAGCCCCAGCCCTCAGATGAACACTGAAGCTTTCTTT. V gene TRBV11-2 combines with J gene TRBJ1-1; D gene ambiguous. The germline gives CDR1 SGHAT, CDR2 FQNNGV. This CDR3 spans 15 amino acids. Between the trimmed V and J ends, which lost 5 bases and 0 bases, there was a span of 13 bases. The full variable domain, with the rest looked up from reference TRBV11-2 and TRBJ1-1, is EAGVAQSPRYKIIEKRQSVAFWCNPISGHATLYWYQQILGQGPKLLIQFQNNGVVDDSQLPKDRFSAERLKGVDSTLKIQPAKLEDSAVYLCASSPSPQMNTEAFFGQGTRLTVV.

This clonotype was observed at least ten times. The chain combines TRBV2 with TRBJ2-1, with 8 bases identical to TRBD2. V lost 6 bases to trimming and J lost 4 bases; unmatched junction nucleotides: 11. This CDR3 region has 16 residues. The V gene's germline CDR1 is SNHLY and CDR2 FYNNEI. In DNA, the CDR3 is TGTGCCAGCAGCAAAGAACTAGCGGAGATTTACAATGAGCAGTTCTTC. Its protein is CASSKELAEIYNEQFF.

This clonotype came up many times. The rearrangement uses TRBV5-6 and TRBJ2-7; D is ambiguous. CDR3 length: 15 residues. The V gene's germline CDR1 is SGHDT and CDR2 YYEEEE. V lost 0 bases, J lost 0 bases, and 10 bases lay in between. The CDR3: CASSLEGLSSYEQYF. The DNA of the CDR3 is TGTGCCAGCAGCTTGGAGGGTTTAAGCTCCTACGAGCAGTACTTC.

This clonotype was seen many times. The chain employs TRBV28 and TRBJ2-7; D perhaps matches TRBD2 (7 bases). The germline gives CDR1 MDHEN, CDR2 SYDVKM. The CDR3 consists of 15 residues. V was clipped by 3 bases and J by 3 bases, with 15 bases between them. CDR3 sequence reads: CASSLGGASIYEQYF. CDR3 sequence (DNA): TGTGCCAGCAGTTTGGGGGGGGCTAGTATCTACGAGCAGTACTTC.

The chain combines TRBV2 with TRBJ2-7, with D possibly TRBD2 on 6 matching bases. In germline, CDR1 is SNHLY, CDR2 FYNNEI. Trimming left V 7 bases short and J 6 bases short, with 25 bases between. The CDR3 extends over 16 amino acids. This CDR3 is CASIRETFGAPGEQYF. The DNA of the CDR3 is TGTGCCAGCATACGGGAGACCTTTGGGGCACCGGGCGAGCAGTACTTC.

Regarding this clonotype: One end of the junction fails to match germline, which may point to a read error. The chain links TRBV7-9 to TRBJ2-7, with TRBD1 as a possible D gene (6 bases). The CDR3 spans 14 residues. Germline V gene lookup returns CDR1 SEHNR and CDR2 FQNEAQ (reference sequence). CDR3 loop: CATSLQGSSYEQYF. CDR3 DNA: TGTGCCACCAGCCTACAGGGTTCCTCCTACGAGCAGTACTTC.

DNA of the CDR3: TGTGCCAGCAGCGTAGCGGGGATAAACACTGAAGCTTTCTTT. Translated, it gives CASSVAGINTEAFF. This rearrangement joins TRBV9 to TRBJ1-1, with unresolved D. The CDR3 extends over 14 amino acids. Germline loops: CDR1 SGDLS, CDR2 YYNGEE. The V end was cut by 0 bases, the J end by 2 bases, with 8 bases between.

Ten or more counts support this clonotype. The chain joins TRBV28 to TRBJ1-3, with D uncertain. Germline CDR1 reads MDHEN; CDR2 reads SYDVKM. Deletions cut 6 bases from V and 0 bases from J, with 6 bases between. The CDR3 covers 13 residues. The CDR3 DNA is TGTGCCAGCAGACCCCCCTCTGGAAACACCATATATTTT. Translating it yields CASRPPSGNTIYF.

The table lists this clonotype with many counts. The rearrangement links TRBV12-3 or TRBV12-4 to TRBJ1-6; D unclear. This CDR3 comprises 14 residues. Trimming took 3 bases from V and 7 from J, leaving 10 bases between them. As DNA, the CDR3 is TGTGCCAGCAGTTTGAATCTGGACAATTCACCCCTCCACTTT. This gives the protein CASSLNLDNSPLHF.

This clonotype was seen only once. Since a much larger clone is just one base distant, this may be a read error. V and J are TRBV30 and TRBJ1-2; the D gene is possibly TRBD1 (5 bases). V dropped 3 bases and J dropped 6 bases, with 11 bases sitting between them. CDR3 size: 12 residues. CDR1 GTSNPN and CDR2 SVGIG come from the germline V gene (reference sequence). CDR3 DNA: TGTGCCTGGAGCTGGAGAGGGGATGGCTACACCTTC. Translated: CAWSWRGDGYTF.

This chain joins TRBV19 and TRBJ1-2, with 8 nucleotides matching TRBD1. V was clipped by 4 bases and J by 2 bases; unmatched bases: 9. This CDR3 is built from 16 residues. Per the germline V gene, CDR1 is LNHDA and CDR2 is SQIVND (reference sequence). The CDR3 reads CASSNQKGQANYGYTF. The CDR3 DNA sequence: TGTGCCAGTAGTAATCAAAAGGGACAGGCGAACTATGGCTACACCTTC.

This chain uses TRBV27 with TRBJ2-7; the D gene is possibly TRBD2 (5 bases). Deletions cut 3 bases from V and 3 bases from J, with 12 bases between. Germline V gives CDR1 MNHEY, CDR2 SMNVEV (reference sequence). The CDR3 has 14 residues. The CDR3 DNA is TGTGCCAGCAGTTTGGACTGGCCTTACTACGAGCAGTACTTC. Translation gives CASSLDWPYYEQYF.

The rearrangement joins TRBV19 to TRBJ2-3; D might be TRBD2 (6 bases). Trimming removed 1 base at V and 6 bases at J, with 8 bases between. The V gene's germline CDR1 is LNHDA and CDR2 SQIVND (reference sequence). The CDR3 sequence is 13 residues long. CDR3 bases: TGTGCCAGTAGTATAGGAGGGAGGGATACGCAGTATTTT. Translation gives CASSIGGRDTQYF.

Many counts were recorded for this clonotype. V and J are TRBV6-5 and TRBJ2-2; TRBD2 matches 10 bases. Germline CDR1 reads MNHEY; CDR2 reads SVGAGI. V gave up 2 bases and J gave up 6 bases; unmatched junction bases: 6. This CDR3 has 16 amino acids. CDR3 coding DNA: TGTGCCAGCAGTTACGGGGGACTAGCGTTGGCCGGGGAGCTGTTTTTT. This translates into CASSYGGLALAGELFF.

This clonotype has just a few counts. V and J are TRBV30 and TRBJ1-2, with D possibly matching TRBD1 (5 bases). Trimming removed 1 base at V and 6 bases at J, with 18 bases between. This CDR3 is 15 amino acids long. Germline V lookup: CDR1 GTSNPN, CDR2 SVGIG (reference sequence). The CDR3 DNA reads TGTGCCTGGAGTGCCACACCAGGGTGGCCTCATGGCTACACCTTC. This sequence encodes CAWSATPGWPHGYTF. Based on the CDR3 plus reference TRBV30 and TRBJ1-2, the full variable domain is SQTIHQWPATLVQPVGSPLSLECTVEGTSNPNLYWYRQAAGRGLQLLFYSVGIGQISSEVPQNLSASRPQDRQFILSSKKLLLSDSGFYLCAWSATPGWPHGYTFGSGTRLTVV.

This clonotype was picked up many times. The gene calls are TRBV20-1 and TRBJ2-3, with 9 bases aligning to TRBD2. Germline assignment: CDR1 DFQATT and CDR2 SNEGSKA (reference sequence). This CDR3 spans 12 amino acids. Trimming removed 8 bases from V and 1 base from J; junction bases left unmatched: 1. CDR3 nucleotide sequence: TGCAGTTTAGCGGGAGGCACAGATACGCAGTATTTT. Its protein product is CSLAGGTDTQYF.

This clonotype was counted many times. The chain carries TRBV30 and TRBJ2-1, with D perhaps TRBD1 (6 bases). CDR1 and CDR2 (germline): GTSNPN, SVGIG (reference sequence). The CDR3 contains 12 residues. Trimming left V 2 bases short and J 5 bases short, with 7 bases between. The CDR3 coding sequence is TGTGCCTGGAGTACAGGGAACAATGAGCAGTTCTTC. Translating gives CAWSTGNNEQFF.

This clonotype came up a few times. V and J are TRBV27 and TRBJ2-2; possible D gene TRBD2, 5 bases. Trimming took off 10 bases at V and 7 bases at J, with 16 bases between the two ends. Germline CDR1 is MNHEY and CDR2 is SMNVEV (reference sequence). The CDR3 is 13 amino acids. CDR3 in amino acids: CATAGFGVGELFF. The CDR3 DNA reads TGTGCCACCGCGGGTTTCGGGGTCGGGGAGCTGTTTTTT.

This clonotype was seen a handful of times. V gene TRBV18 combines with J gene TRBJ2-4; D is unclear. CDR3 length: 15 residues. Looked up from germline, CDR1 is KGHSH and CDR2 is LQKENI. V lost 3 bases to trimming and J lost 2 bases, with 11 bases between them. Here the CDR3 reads CASSPPPGTKNIQYF. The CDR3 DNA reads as TGTGCCAGCTCACCCCCCCCTGGGACCAAAAACATTCAGTACTTC.

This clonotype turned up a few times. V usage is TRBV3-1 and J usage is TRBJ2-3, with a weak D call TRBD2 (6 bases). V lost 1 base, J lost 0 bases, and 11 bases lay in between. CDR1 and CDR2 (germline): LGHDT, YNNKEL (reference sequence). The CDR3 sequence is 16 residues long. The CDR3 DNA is TGTGCCAGCAGCCAAGCCCTAGCGACTAGCACAGATACGCAGTATTTT. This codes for CASSQALATSTDTQYF.

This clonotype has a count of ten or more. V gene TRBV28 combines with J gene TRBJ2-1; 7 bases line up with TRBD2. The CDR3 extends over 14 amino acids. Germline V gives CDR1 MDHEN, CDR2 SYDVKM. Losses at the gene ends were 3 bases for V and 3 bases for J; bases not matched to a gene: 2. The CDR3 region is CASSFGGGYNEQFF. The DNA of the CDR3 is TGTGCCAGCAGTTTTGGCGGGGGCTACAATGAGCAGTTCTTC. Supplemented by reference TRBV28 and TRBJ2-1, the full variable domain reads DVKVTQSSRYLVKRTGEKVFLECVQDMDHENMFWYRQDPGLGLRLIYFSYDVKMKEKGDIPEGYSVSREKKERFSLILESASTNQTSMYLCASSFGGGYNEQFFGPGTRLTVL.

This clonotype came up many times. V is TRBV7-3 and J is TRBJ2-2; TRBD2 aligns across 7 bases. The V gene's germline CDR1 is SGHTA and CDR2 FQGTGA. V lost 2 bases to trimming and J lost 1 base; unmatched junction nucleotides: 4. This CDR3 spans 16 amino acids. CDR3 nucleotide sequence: TGTGCCAGCAGCTTAGTATCTAGCGGGAACACCGGGGAGCTGTTTTTT. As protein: CASSLVSSGNTGELFF.

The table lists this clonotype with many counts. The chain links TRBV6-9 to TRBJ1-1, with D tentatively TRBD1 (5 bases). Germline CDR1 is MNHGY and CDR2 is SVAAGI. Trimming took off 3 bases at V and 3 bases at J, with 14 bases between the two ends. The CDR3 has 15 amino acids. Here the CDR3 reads CASSYPGRGDTEAFF. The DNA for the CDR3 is TGTGCCAGCAGTTACCCGGGGAGAGGGGACACTGAAGCTTTCTTT.

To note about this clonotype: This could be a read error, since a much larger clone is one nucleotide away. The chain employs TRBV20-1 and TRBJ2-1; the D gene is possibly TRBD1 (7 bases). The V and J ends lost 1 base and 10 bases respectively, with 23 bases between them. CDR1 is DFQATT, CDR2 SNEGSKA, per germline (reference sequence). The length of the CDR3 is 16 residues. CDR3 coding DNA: TGCAGTGCTAGAGCCTCAGGGGGGCCGGGTTACTACGAGCAGTTCTTC. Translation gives CSARASGGPGYYEQFF.

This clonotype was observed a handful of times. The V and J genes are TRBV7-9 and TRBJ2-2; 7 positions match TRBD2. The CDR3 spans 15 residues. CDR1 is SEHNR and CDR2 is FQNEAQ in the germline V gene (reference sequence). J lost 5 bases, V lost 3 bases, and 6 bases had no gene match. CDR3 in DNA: TGTGCCAGCAGCTTGGGGGGGTTCAAGACCGGGGAGCTGTTTTTT. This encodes CASSLGGFKTGELFF.

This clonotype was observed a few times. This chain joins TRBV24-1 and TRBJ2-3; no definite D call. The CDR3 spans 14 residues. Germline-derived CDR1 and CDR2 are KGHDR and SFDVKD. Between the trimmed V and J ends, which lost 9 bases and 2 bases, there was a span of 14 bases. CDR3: CATAAGGYTDTQYF. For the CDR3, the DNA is TGTGCCACCGCCGCTGGCGGATACACAGATACGCAGTATTTT.

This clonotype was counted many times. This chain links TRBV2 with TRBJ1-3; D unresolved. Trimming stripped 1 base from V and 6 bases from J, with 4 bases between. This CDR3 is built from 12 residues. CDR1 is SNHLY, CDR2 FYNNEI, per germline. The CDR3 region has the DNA TGTGCCAGCAGTGAAGTAGAAAACACCATATATTTT. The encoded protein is CASSEVENTIYF.